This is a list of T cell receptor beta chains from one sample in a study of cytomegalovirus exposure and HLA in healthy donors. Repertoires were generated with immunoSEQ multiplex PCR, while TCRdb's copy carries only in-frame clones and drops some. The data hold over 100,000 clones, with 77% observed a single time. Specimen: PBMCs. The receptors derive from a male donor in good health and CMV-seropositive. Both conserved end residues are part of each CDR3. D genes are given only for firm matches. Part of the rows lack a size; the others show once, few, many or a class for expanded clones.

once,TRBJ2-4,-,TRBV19,CASRQDRKNSQYF,TGTGCCAGTCGACAGGATCGGAAAAACAGTCAGTACTTC
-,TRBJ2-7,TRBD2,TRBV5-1,CASSPGTSGGVSYEQYF,TGCGCCAGCAGCCCCGGGACTAGCGGGGGGGTCTCCTACGAGCAGTACTTC
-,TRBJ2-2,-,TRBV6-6,CASRETGSELFF,TGTGCCAGCAGGGAAACAGGGTCGGAGCTGTTTTTT
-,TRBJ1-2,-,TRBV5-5,CASSPGGVVGGYTF,TGTGCCAGCAGCCCGGGGGGGGTGGTAGGCGGCTACACCTTC
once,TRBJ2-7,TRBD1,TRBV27,CASSLTGTGLYEQYF,TGTGCCAGCAGTTTAACCGGGACAGGGTTGTACGAGCAGTACTTC
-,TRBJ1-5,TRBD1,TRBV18,CASSQTGSGTNQPQHF,TGTGCCAGCTCACAGACAGGGTCTGGTACCAATCAGCCCCAGCATTTT
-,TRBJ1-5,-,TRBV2,CASSDNSNQPQHF,TGTGCCAGCAGTGACAATAGCAATCAGCCCCAGCATTTT
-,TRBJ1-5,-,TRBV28,CANTVEYTHQTPGNQPQHF,TGTGCCAATACCGTGGAGTACACTCATCAAACCCCCGGAAATCAGCCCCAGCATTTT
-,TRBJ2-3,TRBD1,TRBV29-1,CSVGQGIPPDTQYF,TGCAGCGTGGGACAGGGGATCCCGCCAGATACGCAGTATTTT
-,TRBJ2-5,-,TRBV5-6,CASSSTKDGETQYF,TGTGCCAGCAGCTCGACTAAGGATGGGGAGACCCAGTACTTC
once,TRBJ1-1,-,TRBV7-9,CSSSLDPVNTEAFF,TGTTCCAGCAGCTTAGATCCGGTGAACACTGAAGCTTTCTTT
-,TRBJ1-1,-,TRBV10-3,CAIRGMSSAEAFF,TGTGCCATCAGGGGTATGTCTAGCGCTGAAGCTTTCTTT
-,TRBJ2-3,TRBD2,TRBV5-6,CASRPTSGRALGSSDTQYF,TGTGCCAGCAGACCGACTAGCGGGAGGGCCCTCGGTTCATCAGATACGCAGTATTTT
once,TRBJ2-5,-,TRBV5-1,CASSLSHRRKETQYF,TGCGCCAGCAGCTTGTCCCACAGAAGAAAAGAGACCCAGTACTTC
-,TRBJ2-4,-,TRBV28,CASSLLVELAKNIQYF,TGTGCCAGCAGTTTATTGGTCGAGCTAGCCAAAAACATTCAGTACTTC
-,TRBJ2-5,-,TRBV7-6,CASSLITAGTPAETQYF,TGTGCCAGCAGCTTAATAACGGCGGGTACCCCCGCAGAGACCCAGTACTTC